A single sample is the source of the 10 T cell receptor beta chains below, sequenced in a study of cytomegalovirus exposure and HLA in healthy donors. Use of 60 Vbeta and 13 Jbeta primers characterized the PCR. Clones were sequenced by immunoSEQ multiplex PCR, and TCRdb holds only the in-frame ones, with some missing. The table has 100,000 to 140,000 clones, about 85% seen once. The sequencing input was PBMCs. These receptors came from a young man in good health and CMV-seronegative.

The chain is built from TRBV1 and TRBJ1-1. TRBV1 is classified as a pseudogene. There are 19 residues in the CDR3. Here the CDR3 reads CTSSQNPTGGGGGNSEAFF. CDR3 bases: TGCACCAGCAGCCAAAATCCTACGGGAGGAGGAGGGGGGAACTCTGAAGCTTTCTTT.

The chain is built from TRBV4-1 and TRBJ2-1; 10 nucleotides agree with TRBD2. The ends lost 3 bases at V and 2 bases at J; junction bases unmatched: 4. This CDR3 spans 16 amino acids. Germline assignment: CDR1 MGHRA and CDR2 YSYEKL. CDR3 sequence (DNA): TGCGCCAGCAGCCATTTAGGACTAGCGGCCTACAATGAGCAGTTCTTC. Its translation: CASSHLGLAAYNEQFF.

The CDR3: CASSDTGGNTIYF. The CDR3 DNA follows: TGTGCCAGCAGTGACACAGGAGGAAACACCATATATTTT. This chain links TRBV25-1 with TRBJ1-3, with D possibly being TRBD1 (5 bases). CDR1 is MGHDK, CDR2 SYGVNS, per germline. This CDR3 contains 13 residues. The V end was cut by 3 bases, the J end by 4 bases, with 7 bases between. Supplemented by reference TRBV25-1 and TRBJ1-3, the full variable domain reads EADIYQTPRYLVIGTGKKITLECSQTMGHDKMYWYQQDPGMELHLIHYSYGVNSTEKGDLSSESTVSRIRTEHFPLTLESARPSHTSQYLCASSDTGGNTIYFGEGSWLTVV.

J is TRBJ2-5 and V is TRBV5-1, with unresolved D. Per the germline V gene, CDR1 is SGHRS and CDR2 is YFSETQ. This CDR3 spans 13 amino acids. V was clipped by 4 bases and J by 5 bases, with 12 bases between them. CDR3 amino acids: CASSIDGLETQYF. In nucleotides, the CDR3 is TGCGCCAGCAGCATTGACGGGTTGGAGACCCAGTACTTC.

Concerning this clone itself: At the DNA level, this CDR3 is encoded by other sequences in the same sample as well. This rearrangement joins TRBV29-1 to TRBJ2-2; D remains ambiguous. Germline CDR1 is SQVTM and CDR2 is ANQGSEA. The CDR3 extends over 10 amino acids. Trimming removed 5 bases from V and 5 bases from J, with 3 bases in between. The CDR3 nucleotides read TGCAGCGTTCGTACCGGGGAGCTGTTTTTT. Encoded protein: CSVRTGELFF.

This clone was observed a handful of times. The V call is TRBV4-1, the J call TRBJ2-2; D not resolved. Germline CDR1 and CDR2: MGHRA and YSYEKL. V lost 0 bases and J lost 7, with 6 bases in between. This CDR3 region has 13 residues. CDR3 sequence (DNA): TGCGCCAGCAGCCAAGAGTTTCACGGGGAGCTGTTTTTT. Its translation is CASSQEFHGELFF.

The J gene is TRBJ2-7, the V gene TRBV19; a weak D match, TRBD1 (6 bases). The length of the CDR3 is 13 residues. Germline CDR1 reads LNHDA; CDR2 reads SQIVND (reference sequence). V shed 10 bases and J shed 6 bases, with 19 bases lying between them. The CDR3 DNA sequence: TGTGCCACCACTGAAAGAGTCAGGGGCGAGCAGTACTTC. Amino acids: CATTERVRGEQYF.

This sequence joins TRBV7-8 and TRBJ2-1; tentative D call: TRBD1 (5 bases). The CDR3 sequence is 14 residues long. Trimming left V 5 bases short and J 5 bases short, with 13 bases between. Germline CDR1 reads SGHVS; CDR2 reads FQNEAQ. CDR3 loop: CASSPETVNNEQFF. CDR3 nucleotide sequence: TGTGCCAGCAGCCCAGAGACAGTTAACAATGAGCAGTTCTTC.

The chain employs TRBV5-1 and TRBJ1-5, with 9 bases fitting TRBD1. The CDR3 has 14 amino acids. From germline, CDR1 is SGHRS and CDR2 YFSETQ. Germline trimming cut 2 bases from V and 7 bases from J; bases unmatched to any gene: 4. CDR3 DNA: TGCGCCAGCAGCTTACGACAGGGGGGGCAGCCCCAGCATTTT. This codes for CASSLRQGGQPQHF. Full variable domain (remainder filled in from reference TRBV5-1 and TRBJ1-5): KAGVTQTPRYLIKTRGQQVTLSCSPISGHRSVSWYQQTPGQGLQFLFEYFSETQRNKGNFPGRFSGRQFSNSRSEMNVSTLELGDSALYLCASSLRQGGQPQHFGDGTRLSIL.

This clone has only a few counts. The rearrangement uses TRBV7-8 and TRBJ1-1; D is unresolved. The germline V gene encodes CDR1 SGHVS and CDR2 FQNEAQ. The CDR3 is made up of 12 amino acids. V lost 4 bases to trimming and J lost 2 bases, with 5 bases between them. The CDR3 nucleotides read TGTGCCAGCAGCTACACCAACACTGAAGCTTTCTTT. Protein sequence: CASSYTNTEAFF.